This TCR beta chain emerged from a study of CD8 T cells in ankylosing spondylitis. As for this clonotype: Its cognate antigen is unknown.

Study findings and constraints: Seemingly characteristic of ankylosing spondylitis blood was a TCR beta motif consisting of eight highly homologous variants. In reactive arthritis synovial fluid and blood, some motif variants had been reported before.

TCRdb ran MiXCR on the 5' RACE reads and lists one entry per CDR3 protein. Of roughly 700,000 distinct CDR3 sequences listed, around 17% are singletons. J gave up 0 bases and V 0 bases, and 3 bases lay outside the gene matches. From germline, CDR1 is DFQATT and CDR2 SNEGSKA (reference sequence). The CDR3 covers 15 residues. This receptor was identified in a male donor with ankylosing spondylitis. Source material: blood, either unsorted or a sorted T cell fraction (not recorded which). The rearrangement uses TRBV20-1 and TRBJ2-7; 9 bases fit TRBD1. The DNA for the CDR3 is TGCAGTGCTAGAGAGACAGGGGGACTCTCCTACGAGCAGTACTTC. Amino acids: CSARETGGLSYEQYF.